This TCR beta chain originates from a study of T cell changes during pregnancy in multiple sclerosis. This clone was detected only a few times. This CDR3 is 15 amino acids long. The V gene's germline CDR1 is SEHNR and CDR2 FQNEAQ (reference sequence). V lost 1 base to trimming and J lost 5 bases, with 12 bases between them. Assay: immunoSEQ multiplex PCR; the TCRdb copy retains only in-frame clones and omits some. The repertoire holds tens of thousands of clones, with around 85% as singletons. This sample comprised CD8+ T cells from peripheral blood mononuclear cells, obtained before pregnancy. The gene calls are TRBV7-9 and TRBJ1-5; the D is unclear. The clonotype was recovered from a female donor with multiple sclerosis, enrolled in a pregnancy study. The CDR3 nucleotides read TGTGCCAGCAGCTTAGAGGCAGGTCATGATCAGCCCCAGCATTTT. This translates into CASSLEAGHDQPQHF.